A single sample is the source of the 9 T cell receptor beta chains below, sequenced in a study of cytotoxic CD8 clonotypes in ibrutinib-treated CLL. TCRdb's copy holds only in-frame clones and misses some; the assay was immunoSEQ multiplex PCR. The sample lists 150,000 to 200,000 clones; around nine tenths were seen once. This specimen was PBMCs, taken at disease progression, from a patient treated with ibrutinib. The receptors stem from a human donor with chronic lymphocytic leukemia.

This clone was observed a single time. DNA for the CDR3: TGTGCCAGCAGCACGGGACTAGGGGAGACCCAGTACTTC. As protein: CASSTGLGETQYF. This chain links TRBV11-1 with TRBJ2-5, with TRBD2 identical over 8 bases. The CDR3 sequence is 13 residues long. The V gene's germline CDR1 is SGHAT and CDR2 FQDESV (reference sequence). V was clipped by 5 bases and J by 5 bases; unmatched bases: 4.

This clone was detected only once. This chain uses TRBV4-1 with TRBJ2-1; possibly TRBD1 for D (6 bases). CDR3 size: 17 residues. The germline gives CDR1 MGHRA, CDR2 YSYEKL. Trimming pared 1 base from V and 6 bases from J, leaving 19 bases between. The DNA of the CDR3 is TGCGCCAGCAGCCAAGGAGTCAGCAGGGGCCTATTCAATGAGCAGTTCTTC. Its translation: CASSQGVSRGLFNEQFF.

The V gene is TRBV7-9, the J gene TRBJ1-1, with a possible D match to TRBD1 (6 bases). Germline CDR1 SEHNR, CDR2 FQNEAQ (reference sequence). The CDR3 is 14 residues long. Trimming took 4 bases from V and 6 from J, leaving 15 bases between them. CDR3: CASSSGQSGAEAFF. The CDR3 nucleotides are TGTGCCAGCAGCTCAGGACAGTCGGGGGCTGAAGCTTTCTTT. Full variable domain (missing parts from reference TRBV7-9 and TRBJ1-1): DTGVSQNPRHKITKRGQNVTFRCDPISEHNRLYWYRQTLGQGPEFLTYFQNEAQLEKSRLLSDRFSAERPKGSFSTLEIQRTEQGDSAMYLCASSSGQSGAEAFFGQGTRLTVV.

This chain links TRBV6-5 with TRBJ1-1; D gene uncertain. Germline V gene lookup returns CDR1 MNHEY and CDR2 SVGAGI. V shed 4 bases and J shed 1 base, with 7 bases lying between them. The CDR3 is 13 amino acids. CDR3 coding DNA: TGTGCCAGCAGTTTCACAGCGAACACTGAAGCTTTCTTT. It codes for CASSFTANTEAFF.

The chain employs TRBV5-1 and TRBJ1-1; the D gene is possibly TRBD1 (5 bases). Trimming stripped 3 bases from V and 0 bases from J, with 18 bases between. This CDR3 has 17 residues. Germline V gene sequence: CDR1 SGHRS, CDR2 YFSETQ. CDR3 sequence: CASSSWLGARMNTEAFF. The CDR3 nucleotides are TGCGCCAGCAGCTCTTGGCTCGGGGCCAGAATGAACACTGAAGCTTTCTTT.

This clone was picked up one time. This rearrangement joins TRBV23-1 to TRBJ2-1; TRBD2 matches 13 bases. TRBV23-1 counts as an open reading frame of uncertain function. CDR3 length: 22 amino acids. Trimming at V came to 2 bases and at J to 9 bases, leaving 25 bases not matched to a gene. The CDR3 nucleotides are TGCGCCAGCAGTCAAACTGGACCCCCGCTCGAAAGGACTAGCGGGAGAACGGGTGAGCAGTTCTTC. As protein: CASSQTGPPLERTSGRTGEQFF.

The genes are TRBV29-1 and TRBJ1-1; 9 bases match TRBD1. The CDR3 extends over 13 amino acids. The germline gives CDR1 SQVTM, CDR2 ANQGSEA. V was pared by 3 bases and J by 4 bases, with 3 bases of the junction left unmatched. CDR3 protein: CSVEGGQGTEAFF. The CDR3 coding sequence is TGCAGCGTTGAGGGGGGACAGGGCACTGAAGCTTTCTTT.

This chain uses TRBV7-2 with TRBJ2-1; D may be TRBD2 (6 bases). Germline assignment: CDR1 SGHTA and CDR2 FQGNSA. CDR3 size: 19 residues. The ends were cut back, 5 bases at V and 0 bases at J, with 23 bases in the middle. In nucleotides, the CDR3 is TGTGCCAGCAGCAGCAAACCTTATGGTAGCGGAAGCTCCTACAATGAGCAGTTCTTC. It encodes CASSSKPYGSGSSYNEQFF.

V usage is TRBV5-5 and J usage is TRBJ1-1; D gene ambiguous. Germline CDR1 and CDR2: SGHKS and YYEKEE (reference sequence). The length of the CDR3 is 13 residues. V was cut by 2 bases and J by 2 bases, with 7 bases left in between. This CDR3 reads CASSLATNTEAFF. The CDR3 DNA sequence: TGTGCCAGCAGCTTAGCAACAAACACTGAAGCTTTCTTT.